The T cell receptor beta chain under discussion was sequenced for a study of T cell repertoires in cytomegalovirus infection. Looking at the study overall: Recently identified HLA-C-restricted CMV epitopes were among the peptides used. A matching HLA type, together with CMV infection, was signaled by public TCR beta signatures. Study-wide results and caveats: CMV-specific HLA-C-restricted TCR beta clonotypes dominated the ex vivo response.

Germline assignment: CDR1 SGHVT and CDR2 SQSDAQ. Trimming stripped 5 bases from V and 3 bases from J, with 10 bases between. CDR3 size: 13 residues. In TCRdb, the reads were re-called with MiXCR into one record per CDR3 protein. This table has around 78,000 distinct CDR3 sequences, 35% to 45% appearing once. With regard to this clonotype: Its antigen is not identified.

This chain uses TRBV7-4 with TRBJ2-5; a weak D match, TRBD1 (5 bases). The specimen was CD8+ T cells from cultured PBMCs, collected from culture after CMV antigen stimulation. The receptor was isolated from a human donor in good health (CMV status not recorded). Some clones in this sample may be carry-over from other donors' samples. Here the CDR3 DNA reads TGTGCCAGCAGCGGGGCCATTGAAGAGACCCAGTACTTC. Translated: CASSGAIEETQYF.